Presented here are 24 T cell receptor beta chains from one specimen sequenced in a study of blood T cell repertoires in COVID-19. The repertoire was sequenced with immunoSEQ multiplex PCR; TCRdb's copy has only in-frame clones and lacks some. The top ten hold around 3% of the sample, which has some 280,000 clones, just over 85% seen once. Sequencing was performed on peripheral blood. The receptors stem from a woman aged 25 to 39 with active or convalescent COVID-19.

The chain couples TRBV4-3 to TRBJ2-3, with D unclear. In germline, CDR1 is LGHNA, CDR2 YSLEER. CDR3 length equals 15 residues. V lost 1 base and J lost 4, with 12 bases in between. The chain's CDR3 is CASSQGFARPDTQYF. In DNA form, the CDR3 reads TGCGCCAGCAGCCAAGGCTTTGCTAGGCCAGATACGCAGTATTTT.

This chain joins TRBV20-1 and TRBJ1-1; D remains unclear. The V end lost 6 bases, the J end lost 4 bases, and 9 bases lay between the germline ends. This CDR3 is 11 amino acids long. Germline V lookup: CDR1 DFQATT, CDR2 SNEGSKA (reference sequence). The CDR3: CSALWSTEAFF. In DNA form, the CDR3 reads TGCAGTGCCCTATGGAGCACTGAAGCTTTCTTT.

This sequence joins TRBV18 and TRBJ2-5; D gene unclear. Per the germline V gene, CDR1 is KGHSH and CDR2 is LQKENI. This CDR3 spans 13 amino acids. The V gene lost 3 bases and the J gene lost 3 bases, with 8 bases spanning the gap. CDR3 residues: CASSPTLKETQYF. CDR3 nucleotide sequence: TGTGCCAGCTCACCTACTCTTAAAGAGACCCAGTACTTC.

The gene calls are TRBV5-1 and TRBJ1-1; D not resolved. Germline CDR1 is SGHRS and CDR2 is YFSETQ. V shed 5 bases and J shed 0 bases, with 8 bases lying between them. The CDR3 is made up of 13 amino acids. This CDR3 reads CASRVQLNTEAFF. Written as DNA, the CDR3 is TGCGCCAGCAGGGTACAGTTGAACACTGAAGCTTTCTTT.

DNA for the CDR3: TGTGCCAGTAGTATAAAGGCCGGGACCTACGAGCAGTACTTC. It is translated as CASSIKAGTYEQYF. The V and J genes are TRBV19 and TRBJ2-7; weak D call: TRBD2 (5 bases). Germline-derived CDR1 and CDR2 are LNHDA and SQIVND (reference sequence). The length of the CDR3 is 14 residues. Trimming removed 2 bases from V and 2 bases from J, with 10 bases in between.

The rearrangement joins TRBV27 to TRBJ1-1; the D is unclear. The CDR3 has 13 residues. CDR1 and CDR2 (germline): MNHEY, SMNVEV (reference sequence). V was cut by 6 bases and J by 1 base, with 9 bases left in between. The CDR3 sequence: CASRRAQNTEAFF. The CDR3 nucleotides read TGTGCCAGCAGGAGGGCCCAGAACACTGAAGCTTTCTTT.

In DNA, the CDR3 is TGCAGCGTGAGAGACAGGGCTTCTAATGAAAAACTGTTTTTT. Protein sequence: CSVRDRASNEKLFF. The rearrangement uses TRBV29-1 and TRBJ1-4; 7 nucleotides match TRBD1. CDR3 length: 14 amino acids. Germline assignment: CDR1 SQVTM and CDR2 ANQGSEA. Losses at the gene ends were 6 bases for V and 3 bases for J; bases not matched to a gene: 7.

The gene calls are TRBV7-2 and TRBJ1-1, with D possibly TRBD1 on 6 matching bases. CDR3 length: 16 residues. V was shortened by 1 base and J by 1 base, with 13 bases between the two germline ends. The V gene's germline CDR1 is SGHTA and CDR2 FQGNSA. CDR3 sequence (DNA): TGTGCCAGCAGCTTAGGGGGACACGGTGGGAACACTGAAGCTTTCTTT. Translation gives CASSLGGHGGNTEAFF.

The CDR3 DNA sequence: TGTGCCACCAGCAGAGACAGGGTTGGGACCCAGTACTTC. Translated, it gives CATSRDRVGTQYF. The rearrangement links TRBV15 to TRBJ2-5, with D perhaps matching TRBD1 (5 bases). Between the trimmed V and J ends, which lost 0 bases and 7 bases, there was a span of 9 bases. Germline V gene data show CDR1 as LNHNV and CDR2 as YYDKDF (reference sequence). The CDR3 is 13 amino acids.

This clone was counted a single time. The chain is built from TRBV7-8 and TRBJ2-3; 9 bases are a match to TRBD2. CDR3 length: 16 residues. Germline values: CDR1 SGHVS, CDR2 FQNEAQ. Trimming removed 6 bases from V and 6 bases from J; junction bases left unmatched: 13. The CDR3 nucleotides are TGTGCCAGCAGACTTCTAGCGGGGTTGGTTAGCGATACGCAGTATTTT. It translates to CASRLLAGLVSDTQYF.

The rearrangement uses TRBV11-3 and TRBJ1-3, with D tentatively TRBD1 (5 bases). Per the germline V gene, CDR1 is SGHNT and CDR2 is YENEEA. Trimming took 1 base from V and 2 from J, leaving 15 bases between them. The length of the CDR3 is 17 residues. The CDR3 DNA reads as TGTGCCAGCAGCTTAGCCCAGGGTGCGGGGGCTGGAAACACCATATATTTT. Translating it yields CASSLAQGAGAGNTIYF.

J is TRBJ1-1 and V is TRBV12-5, with TRBD1 as a possible D gene (5 bases). In germline, CDR1 is LGHNT, CDR2 FRNRAP. The CDR3 is 15 amino acids. Trimming left V 1 base short and J 0 bases short, with 9 bases between. CDR3 bases: TGTGCTAGTGGTTTGGCTACAGGTCTGAACACTGAAGCTTTCTTT. Residues: CASGLATGLNTEAFF.

The chain links TRBV19 to TRBJ2-2, with TRBD2 as a possible D gene (5 bases). Germline V gene sequence: CDR1 LNHDA, CDR2 SQIVND (reference sequence). V dropped 1 base and J dropped 6 bases, with 18 bases sitting between them. The CDR3 runs 17 residues. CDR3: CASSIGPRGFQAGELFF. The CDR3 DNA sequence: TGTGCCAGTAGTATAGGGCCCCGAGGGTTCCAAGCCGGGGAGCTGTTTTTT.

V is TRBV10-2 and J is TRBJ2-1, with 11 bases aligning to TRBD2. There are 15 residues in the CDR3. V trimming: 6 bases; J trimming: 2 bases; junction bases outside the gene matches: 3. CDR1 is WSHSY, CDR2 SAAADI, per germline. CDR3 residues: CASRTTSGAYNEQFF. DNA for the CDR3: TGCGCCAGCAGGACGACTAGCGGGGCCTACAATGAGCAGTTCTTC.

This clone was detected only once. The chain joins TRBV18 to TRBJ1-2; the match to TRBD1 covers 9 bases. This CDR3 is 13 amino acids long. Germline V lookup: CDR1 KGHSH, CDR2 LQKENI. Trimming took 8 bases from V and 2 from J; bases not matched to a gene: 3. DNA for the CDR3: TGTGCCAGCCGAACAGGGGGCAACTATGGCTACACCTTC. This encodes CASRTGGNYGYTF.

This clone has a handful of counts. V is TRBV5-1 and J is TRBJ2-2, with 10 bases matching TRBD1. The CDR3 is 15 residues long. Germline CDR1 and CDR2: SGHRS and YFSETQ. J lost 3 bases, V lost 4 bases, and 3 bases had no gene match. The CDR3 is CASSLGQGYTGELFF. CDR3 nucleotides: TGCGCCAGCAGCCTGGGACAGGGGTACACCGGGGAGCTGTTTTTT.

The rearrangement uses TRBV11-2 and TRBJ2-1; 8 bases line up with TRBD2. The length of the CDR3 is 15 residues. V lost 3 bases and J lost 7; bases outside the gene matches: 8. Germline-derived CDR1 and CDR2 are SGHAT and FQNNGV. The CDR3 reads CASSFYGGAQNEQFF. DNA of the CDR3: TGTGCCAGCAGCTTTTACGGGGGGGCGCAAAATGAGCAGTTCTTC.

The V and J genes are TRBV10-2 and TRBJ2-3; TRBD2 matches 12 bases. Germline CDR1 reads WSHSY; CDR2 reads SAAADI. Trimming at V came to 6 bases and at J to 1 base, leaving 5 bases not matched to a gene. The CDR3 runs to 16 residues. The CDR3 DNA reads as TGCGCCAGCAGGCCTAGCGGGGGGGCCGGCACAGATACGCAGTATTTT. Translating it yields CASRPSGGAGTDTQYF.

V gene TRBV29-1 combines with J gene TRBJ2-1, with 11 bases identical to TRBD2. CDR1 SQVTM and CDR2 ANQGSEA come from the germline V gene. The CDR3 has 16 amino acids. V shed 4 bases and J 0 bases; nucleotides not matched to a gene: 5. The DNA of the CDR3 is TGCAGCGTTGGGTTAGCGGGGGGGCCCTCCTACAATGAGCAGTTCTTC. This translates into CSVGLAGGPSYNEQFF.

The V and J genes are TRBV28 and TRBJ1-3, with D hard to call. CDR3 length equals 13 residues. The V gene lost 6 bases and the J gene lost 0 bases, with 6 bases spanning the gap. CDR1 and CDR2 (germline): MDHEN, SYDVKM. CDR3 loop: CASRLNSGNTIYF. DNA of the CDR3: TGTGCCAGCAGACTGAACTCTGGAAACACCATATATTTT. Full variable domain (remainder filled in from reference TRBV28 and TRBJ1-3): DVKVTQSSRYLVKRTGEKVFLECVQDMDHENMFWYRQDPGLGLRLIYFSYDVKMKEKGDIPEGYSVSREKKERFSLILESASTNQTSMYLCASRLNSGNTIYFGEGSWLTVV.

The chain recombines TRBV30 with TRBJ1-5; 9 positions match TRBD1. After removal of 2 bases from V and 3 bases from J, the junction contained 8 bases not matched to a gene. Germline values: CDR1 GTSNPN, CDR2 SVGIG (reference sequence). This CDR3 has 16 amino acids. Here the CDR3 reads CAWSRGQGYDNQPQHF. CDR3 in DNA: TGTGCCTGGAGTCGAGGACAGGGGTACGACAATCAGCCCCAGCATTTT. The full variable domain, its missing parts supplied by reference TRBV30 and TRBJ1-5, is SQTIHQWPATLVQPVGSPLSLECTVEGTSNPNLYWYRQAAGRGLQLLFYSVGIGQISSEVPQNLSASRPQDRQFILSSKKLLLSDSGFYLCAWSRGQGYDNQPQHFGDGTRLSIL.

This chain uses TRBV29-1 with TRBJ2-3; the match to TRBD2 covers 7 bases. Germline values: CDR1 SQVTM, CDR2 ANQGSEA. CDR3 size: 15 residues. V gave up 3 bases and J gave up 0 bases; unmatched junction bases: 6. The CDR3 region is CSVEGGNPSTDTQYF. As DNA, the CDR3 is TGCAGCGTTGAGGGGGGGAACCCTAGCACAGATACGCAGTATTTT.

This clone was seen a single time. The CDR3 DNA reads TGTGCCAGCAGCCAAGAAGGGGTGAGGTCCTACAATGAGCAGTTCTTC. Amino acids: CASSQEGVRSYNEQFF. The V gene is TRBV4-2, the J gene TRBJ2-1, with D possibly being TRBD1 (5 bases). The CDR3 sequence is 16 residues long. From germline, CDR1 is LGHNA and CDR2 YNFKEQ. The V and J ends lost 0 bases and 1 base respectively, with 10 bases between them.

The J gene is TRBJ1-6, the V gene TRBV9; D possibly corresponds to TRBD1 (6 bases). Trimming cost V 0 bases and J 10 bases, with 14 bases left between them. The CDR3 contains 15 residues. The germline gives CDR1 SGDLS, CDR2 YYNGEE. The CDR3 nucleotides read TGTGCCAGCAGCGTAGGGTCGAGCAGGGGATCACCCCTCCACTTT. Protein: CASSVGSSRGSPLHF.